A selection of T cell receptor beta chains follows, all from one sample in a study of early T cells in non-severe SARS-CoV-2 infection. Via MiXCR, TCRdb re-called the 5' RACE reads, giving one row per CDR3 protein. The profile shows about 59,000 distinct CDR3 sequences, over 10% of them singletons. Material: whole blood, obtained at baseline. The receptors derive from an adult who was a healthcare worker with PCR-confirmed SARS-CoV-2 infection or an uninfected control (not recorded which). The CDR3 runs from the conserved cysteine through the conserved F or W. D genes are given only for firm matches. Rows may omit the clone size; those that give it use once, few, many or a size class.

d_gene: TRBD2; v_gene: TRBV20-1; j_gene: TRBJ2-3; abundance: many; CDR3nt: TGCAGTGTAGAGCGGGGGATCACAGATACGCAGTATTTT; CDR3aa: CSVERGITDTQYF
d_gene: TRBD1; v_gene: TRBV7-9; j_gene: TRBJ1-1; abundance: few; CDR3nt: TGTGCCAGCAGCTTATCGGGGACAGGGACTGAAGCTTTCTTT; CDR3aa: CASSLSGTGTEAFF
d_gene: NA; v_gene: TRBV2; j_gene: TRBJ2-1; abundance: many; CDR3nt: TGTGCCAGCAGTGAAGAACGGGGCTCCTACAATGAGCAGTTCTTC; CDR3aa: CASSEERGSYNEQFF
d_gene: NA; v_gene: TRBV20-1; j_gene: TRBJ2-7; abundance: many; CDR3nt: TGCAGTGCTCCCCGAGGGGGTGAAACCTACGAGCAGTACTTC; CDR3aa: CSAPRGGETYEQYF
d_gene: NA; v_gene: TRBV6-6; j_gene: TRBJ2-3; abundance: once; CDR3nt: TGTGCCAGCACCATCAAAGGGGGTCGCACAGATACGCAGTATTTT; CDR3aa: CASTIKGGRTDTQYF
d_gene: TRBD1; v_gene: TRBV7-2; j_gene: TRBJ2-7; abundance: few; CDR3nt: TGTGCCAGCAGGCCCGGGACAGGCTCCTACGAGCAGTACTTC; CDR3aa: CASRPGTGSYEQYF
d_gene: TRBD2; v_gene: TRBV29-1; j_gene: TRBJ2-1; abundance: NA; CDR3nt: TGCAGCGTTGCCGGGACTAGCGGGAACCGGTACAATGAGCAGTTCTTC; CDR3aa: CSVAGTSGNRYNEQFF
d_gene: NA; v_gene: TRBV7-9; j_gene: TRBJ1-1; abundance: NA; CDR3nt: TGTGCCAGCAGCCACCCGAGGGGCCCTCAGGACACTGAAGCTTTCTTT; CDR3aa: CASSHPRGPQDTEAFF
d_gene: TRBD1; v_gene: TRBV11-2; j_gene: TRBJ1-1; abundance: NA; CDR3nt: TGTGCCAGCAGCCCCCGGGACAGCTTGAACACTGAAGCTTTCTTT; CDR3aa: CASSPRDSLNTEAFF
d_gene: TRBD1; v_gene: TRBV7-6; j_gene: TRBJ2-7; abundance: NA; CDR3nt: TGTGCCAGCAGCTTAGAGGGACAGGGGTACGAGCAGTACTTC; CDR3aa: CASSLEGQGYEQYF
d_gene: NA; v_gene: TRBV28; j_gene: TRBJ2-7; abundance: NA; CDR3nt: TGTGCCAGCAGTTTATACGCCCCGTACGAGCAGTACTTC; CDR3aa: CASSLYAPYEQYF
d_gene: TRBD1; v_gene: TRBV6-2/TRBV6-3; j_gene: TRBJ1-1; abundance: NA; CDR3nt: TGTGCCAGCAGTAATCAGGGGACAGGGGGCATCACTGAAGCTTTCTTT; CDR3aa: CASSNQGTGGITEAFF
d_gene: TRBD2; v_gene: TRBV9; j_gene: TRBJ2-3; abundance: many; CDR3nt: TGTGCCAGCAGCGTTTCGGTAGCGGGGGCCACACACACAGATACGCAGTATTTT; CDR3aa: CASSVSVAGATHTDTQYF
d_gene: NA; v_gene: TRBV7-9; j_gene: TRBJ2-3; abundance: NA; CDR3nt: TGTGCCAGCAGCTTAGTCTCAGAGCATACGCAGTATTTT; CDR3aa: CASSLVSEHTQYF
d_gene: NA; v_gene: TRBV14; j_gene: TRBJ1-2; abundance: NA; CDR3nt: TGTGCCAGCAGCCCGAATAATGGGGACTATGGCTACACCTTC; CDR3aa: CASSPNNGDYGYTF
d_gene: NA; v_gene: TRBV30; j_gene: TRBJ1-2; abundance: few; CDR3nt: TGTGCCTGGCCGACTGGAGGGGTTGGAGGCTACACCTTC; CDR3aa: CAWPTGGVGGYTF
d_gene: NA; v_gene: TRBV6-5; j_gene: TRBJ1-5; abundance: few; CDR3nt: TGTGCCAGCAGCTCCTCGATAAACGTGGCCCAGCCCCAGCATTTT; CDR3aa: CASSSSINVAQPQHF
d_gene: NA; v_gene: TRBV4-1; j_gene: TRBJ2-5; abundance: NA; CDR3nt: TGCGCCAGCAGCCACGAGGCGGAGACCCAGTACTTC; CDR3aa: CASSHEAETQYF
d_gene: NA; v_gene: TRBV3-1; j_gene: TRBJ1-1; abundance: few; CDR3nt: TGTGCCAGCAGCCAAAACGCGAACACTGAAGCTTTCTTT; CDR3aa: CASSQNANTEAFF
d_gene: NA; v_gene: TRBV6-2/TRBV6-3; j_gene: TRBJ2-1; abundance: few; CDR3nt: TGTGCCAGCAGTTACTCGAGGACGGGAGTGGTGTACAATGAGCAGTTCTTC; CDR3aa: CASSYSRTGVVYNEQFF
d_gene: NA; v_gene: TRBV11-1; j_gene: TRBJ2-3; abundance: few; CDR3nt: TGTGCCAGCAGCTTAGGTCTAGGAGTAGGAGATACGCAGTATTTT; CDR3aa: CASSLGLGVGDTQYF
d_gene: NA; v_gene: TRBV6-4; j_gene: TRBJ1-1; abundance: NA; CDR3nt: TGTGCCAGTCAGGGAGAAAACACTGAAGCTTTCTTT; CDR3aa: CASQGENTEAFF
d_gene: TRBD1; v_gene: TRBV14; j_gene: TRBJ2-7; abundance: few; CDR3nt: TGTGCCAGCAGCCTTTGGGACAGTCAATTCCACGAGCAGTACTTC; CDR3aa: CASSLWDSQFHEQYF
d_gene: NA; v_gene: TRBV30; j_gene: TRBJ2-2; abundance: many; CDR3nt: TGTGCCAGACGGACGTCAAAGGGCACCGGGGAGCTGTTTTTT; CDR3aa: CARRTSKGTGELFF
d_gene: NA; v_gene: TRBV7-2; j_gene: TRBJ2-1; abundance: many; CDR3nt: TGTGCCAGCAGGAGAGACTTATACAATGAGCAGTTCTTC; CDR3aa: CASRRDLYNEQFF
d_gene: TRBD1; v_gene: TRBV13; j_gene: TRBJ1-2; abundance: NA; CDR3nt: TGTGCCAGCAGCCGGGACAGGGCCTCCGGCTACACCTTC; CDR3aa: CASSRDRASGYTF
d_gene: TRBD1; v_gene: TRBV5-6; j_gene: TRBJ1-6; abundance: NA; CDR3nt: TGTGCCAGCAGCTTGGTACAGGGGGGATCACCCCTCCACTTT; CDR3aa: CASSLVQGGSPLHF
d_gene: NA; v_gene: TRBV10-3; j_gene: TRBJ1-2; abundance: NA; CDR3nt: TGTGCCATCAGTGCTCCGACAGAACCGACGATTAACTATGGCTACACCTTC; CDR3aa: CAISAPTEPTINYGYTF